This T cell receptor (beta chain) was sequenced for a study of shared clonotypes between healthy human individuals. Data came from immunoSEQ multiplex PCR; TCRdb stores just in-frame clones and leaves some out. The sample records approximately 1.5 million clones, less than 99% being singletons. The CDR3 has 14 amino acids. V lost 2 bases and J lost 2, with 8 bases in between. From germline, CDR1 is SGHVS and CDR2 FQNEAQ. The sequenced material came from naive CD4+ T cells sorted from blood. Subset here: CD45RA+ positively selected. V gene TRBV7-8 combines with J gene TRBJ2-3; D is tentatively TRBD1 or TRBD2 (6 bases each). This receptor was taken from a young man in good health. The CDR3 protein is CASSLRGDTDTQYF. CDR3 coding DNA: TGTGCCAGCAGCTTAAGGGGGGACACAGATACGCAGTATTTT.